A selection of T cell receptor beta chains follows, all from one sample in a study of cytomegalovirus exposure and HLA in healthy donors. Repertoires were generated with immunoSEQ multiplex PCR, while TCRdb's copy carries only in-frame clones and drops some. The data show about 120,000 clones, 77% seen once. Specimen: PBMCs. These receptors were taken from a man aged 35 to 55 in good health and CMV-seropositive. The CDR3 runs from the conserved cysteine through the conserved F or W. A D gene is named only where the DNA matches it firmly. Clone sizes are given selectively: once, few, many, or a class where the clone is expanded.

j_call v_call d_call clone_size cdr3_aa cdr3_nt
TRBJ1-3 TRBV5-1 . . CASSLDQGDWNTIYF TGCGCCAGCAGCTTGGATCAGGGTGATTGGAACACCATATATTTT
TRBJ2-7 TRBV14 . . CASSPQGYEQYF TGTGCCAGCAGCCCACAGGGTTACGAGCAGTACTTC
TRBJ2-5 TRBV28 . . CASSLVALTETQYF TGTGCCAGCAGTTTAGTGGCCCTCACAGAGACCCAGTACTTC
TRBJ2-5 TRBV4-1 . few CASSQGNGKGGGETQYF TGCGCCAGCAGCCAAGGAAATGGGAAGGGAGGTGGAGAGACCCAGTACTTC
TRBJ1-1 TRBV5-5 . . CASSLRQSNTEAFF TGTGCCAGCAGCTTAAGACAGTCGAACACTGAAGCTTTCTTT
TRBJ2-7 TRBV4-1 TRBD1 . CASSRSGTGDEQYF TGCGCCAGCAGCCGATCCGGGACAGGGGACGAGCAGTACTTC
TRBJ2-7 TRBV7-8 . . CASSPYKQGSYEQYF TGTGCCAGCAGCCCGTATAAACAGGGTTCCTACGAGCAGTACTTC
TRBJ1-1 TRBV5-6 . . CASSSVWNTEAFF TGTGCCAGCAGCTCCGTTTGGAACACTGAAGCTTTCTTT
TRBJ2-3 TRBV6-4 TRBD2 . CASSAGTSGTDTQYF TGTGCCAGCAGTGCCGGGACTAGCGGCACAGATACGCAGTATTTT
TRBJ2-7 TRBV7-2 TRBD1 . CASSGDRLSYEQYF TGTGCCAGCAGCGGGGACAGGTTGTCCTACGAGCAGTACTTC
TRBJ1-1 TRBV6-5 . . CASSRVRNTEAFF TGTGCCAGCAGCAGGGTGAGGAACACTGAAGCTTTCTTT
TRBJ2-1 TRBV28 . . CASISAGEQFF TGTGCCAGCATTAGTGCGGGTGAGCAGTTCTTC
TRBJ2-1 TRBV21-1 . . CASRVLAGNSYNEQFF TGTGCCAGCAGGGTACTAGCGGGGAACTCCTACAATGAGCAGTTCTTC
TRBJ2-5 TRBV28 TRBD2 few CASSPPGVVGREGRETQYF TGTGCCAGCAGTCCCCCCGGAGTCGTTGGGAGGGAAGGGCGAGAGACCCAGTACTTC
TRBJ1-1 TRBV6-1 . . CASPAGPGREAFF TGTGCCAGCCCCGCGGGGCCAGGGAGAGAAGCTTTCTTT
TRBJ2-6 TRBV7-9 TRBD2 . CASSSIAGDSGANVLTF TGTGCCAGCAGCTCGATAGCGGGGGACTCTGGGGCCAACGTCCTGACTTTC
TRBJ2-2 TRBV11-2 TRBD2 few CASSPEGLAGAGELFF TGTGCCAGCAGCCCAGAAGGACTAGCGGGTGCCGGGGAGCTGTTTTTT
TRBJ2-5 TRBV6-1 . . CASYGKPQTNF TGTGCCAGCTACGGGAAACCCCAGACGAACTTC
TRBJ1-6 TRBV6-5 TRBD1 . CASSWDRGNSPLHF TGTGCCAGCAGCTGGGACAGGGGGAATTCACCCCTCCACTTT
TRBJ1-2 TRBV9 . . CASSVGRYDGYTF TGTGCCAGCAGCGTGGGCAGGTATGATGGCTACACCTTC
TRBJ1-6 TRBV9 . . CASSVGSRADAPLHF TGTGCCAGCAGCGTAGGCTCCAGGGCAGATGCACCCCTCCACTTT
TRBJ2-1 TRBV28 TRBD1 . CASSWTGWGEQFF TGTGCCAGCAGTTGGACAGGTTGGGGTGAGCAGTTCTTC